This T cell receptor (beta chain) was identified in a study of blood T cells in healthy people across ages. Germline V gene lookup returns CDR1 KGHSH and CDR2 LQKENI. This CDR3 contains 11 residues. The second PCR ran roughly 6 to 11 cycles with a sample-barcoded 5' primer and J-beta primers. Each CDR3 protein gets one entry after TCRdb re-called the 5' RACE reads with MiXCR. This sample has about 640,000 distinct CDR3 sequences; approximately 50% occur once, and the top ten carry over 30%. This chain joins TRBV18 and TRBJ2-4; D gene unclear. TRBJ2-7 explains the end of the DNA better; the J call may be wrong. Input material: blood. This sequence originates from a man in his sixties in good health. DNA of the CDR3: TGTGCCAGCTCACCAGCCTCCGAGCAGTACTTC. This encodes CASSPASEQYF.